Listed below are T cell receptor beta chains from one sample, sequenced in a study of CD8 T cells in ankylosing spondylitis. TCRdb processed the 5' RACE reads anew with MiXCR; each CDR3 protein has one entry. The data contain fewer than 750,000 distinct CDR3 sequences, about 20% of them singletons. What was sequenced was blood, either unsorted or a sorted T cell fraction (not recorded which). The source is a male donor with ankylosing spondylitis. CDR3s leave out the opening cysteine and the closing phenylalanine or tryptophan.

j_gene,v_gene,CDR3aa
TRBJ2-7,TRBV4-1,ASSQVGPGGGYEQY
TRBJ1-5,TRBV12-3/TRBV12-4,ASRLQGISNQPQH
TRBJ2-7,TRBV29-1,SVESTGAVYEQY
TRBJ1-1,TRBV7-3,ASSLTGSGGAF
TRBJ2-1,TRBV28,ASSRYGLAGGYNEQF
TRBJ2-7,TRBV6-1,ASSVLAAETYEQY
TRBJ2-3,TRBV5-1,ASGAAGPSTDTQY
TRBJ2-1,TRBV24-1,ATSDLTPNNEQF
TRBJ2-2,TRBV7-9,ASSYGWDRGTGELF
TRBJ1-1,TRBV19,ASSIGVRGAF
TRBJ2-1,TRBV20-1,SARETSGIVEF
TRBJ2-3,TRBV7-6,ASSLVGTSGMIGTDTQY
TRBJ2-5,TRBV20-1,SARASGGGETQY
TRBJ2-7,TRBV20-1,SAEREGHYEQY
TRBJ1-1,TRBV20-1,SARVGGRGNTEAF
TRBJ1-6,TRBV5-1,ASSNGQGFSPLH
TRBJ1-1,TRBV5-1,ASSLARQGQGKAF
TRBJ1-3,TRBV4-1,ASSQTDRDSGNTIY
TRBJ2-7,TRBV5-1,ASYEGVNSYEQY
TRBJ2-3,TRBV7-9,ASSLVGDTQY
TRBJ2-2,TRBV29-1,SVEGPGELF
TRBJ1-2,TRBV18,ASSPIDGQGLYGYT
TRBJ2-7,TRBV20-1,SARTGTGGEEQY
TRBJ2-1,TRBV4-3,ASSQALLAGGGNEQF